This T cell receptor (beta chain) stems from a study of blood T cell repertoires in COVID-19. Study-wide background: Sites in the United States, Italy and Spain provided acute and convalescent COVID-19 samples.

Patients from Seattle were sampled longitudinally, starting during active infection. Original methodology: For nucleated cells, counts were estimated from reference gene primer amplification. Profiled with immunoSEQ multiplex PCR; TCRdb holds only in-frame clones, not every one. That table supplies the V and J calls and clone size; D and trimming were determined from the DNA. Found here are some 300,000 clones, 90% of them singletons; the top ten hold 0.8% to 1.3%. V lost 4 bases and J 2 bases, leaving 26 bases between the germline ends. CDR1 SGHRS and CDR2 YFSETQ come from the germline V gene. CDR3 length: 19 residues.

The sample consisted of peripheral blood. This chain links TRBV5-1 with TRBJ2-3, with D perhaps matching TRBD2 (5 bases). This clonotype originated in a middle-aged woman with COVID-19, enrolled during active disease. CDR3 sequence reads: CASSPGLLPAPLITDTQYF. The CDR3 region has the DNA TGCGCCAGCAGCCCCGGACTTCTCCCCGCCCCCTTAATCACAGATACGCAGTATTTT.